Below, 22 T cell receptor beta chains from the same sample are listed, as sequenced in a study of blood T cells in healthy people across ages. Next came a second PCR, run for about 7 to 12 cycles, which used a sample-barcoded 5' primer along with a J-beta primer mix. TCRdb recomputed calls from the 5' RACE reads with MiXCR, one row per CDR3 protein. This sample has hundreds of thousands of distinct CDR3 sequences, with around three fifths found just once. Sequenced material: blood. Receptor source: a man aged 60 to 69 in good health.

The CDR3, as DNA: TGCAGTGTTGGCAGCCCTCCGGGACAGGGGGCGACTAACTATGGCTACACCTTC. Amino acid sequence: CSVGSPPGQGATNYGYTF. J is TRBJ1-2 and V is TRBV20-1, with TRBD1 identical over 12 bases. Germline values: CDR1 DFQATT, CDR2 SNEGSKA (reference sequence). After removal of 7 bases from V and 0 bases from J, the junction contained 15 bases not matched to a gene. The CDR3 has 18 residues.

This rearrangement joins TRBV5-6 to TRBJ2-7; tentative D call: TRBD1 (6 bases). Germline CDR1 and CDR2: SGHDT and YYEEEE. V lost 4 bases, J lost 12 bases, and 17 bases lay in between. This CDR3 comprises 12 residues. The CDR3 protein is CASSNPQGFRYF. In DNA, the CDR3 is TGTGCCAGCAGCAATCCACAGGGCTTCAGGTACTTC.

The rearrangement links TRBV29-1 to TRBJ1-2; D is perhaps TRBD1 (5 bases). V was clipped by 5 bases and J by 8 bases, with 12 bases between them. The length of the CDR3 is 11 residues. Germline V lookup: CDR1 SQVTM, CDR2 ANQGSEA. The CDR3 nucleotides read TGCAGCGTTCAACAGGCTCGGGGCTACACCTTC. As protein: CSVQQARGYTF.

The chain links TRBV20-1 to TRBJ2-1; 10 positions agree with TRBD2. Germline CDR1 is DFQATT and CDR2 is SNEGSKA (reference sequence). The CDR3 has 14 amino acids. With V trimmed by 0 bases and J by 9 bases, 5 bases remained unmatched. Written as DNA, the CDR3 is TGCAGTGCTAGAGAAAGCGGGGGGGCGGGTGAGCAGTTCTTC. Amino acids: CSARESGGAGEQFF.

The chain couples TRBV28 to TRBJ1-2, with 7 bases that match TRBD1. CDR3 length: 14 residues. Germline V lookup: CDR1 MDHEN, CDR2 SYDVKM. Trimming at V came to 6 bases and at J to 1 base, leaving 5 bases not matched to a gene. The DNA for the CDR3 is TGTGCCAGCAGACGACAGGGTTTTAACTATGGCTACACCTTC. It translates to CASRRQGFNYGYTF.

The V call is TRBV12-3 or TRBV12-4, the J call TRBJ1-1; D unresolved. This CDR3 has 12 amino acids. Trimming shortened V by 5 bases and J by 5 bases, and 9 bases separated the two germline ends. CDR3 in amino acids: CASSPDVTEAFF. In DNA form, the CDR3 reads TGTGCCAGCAGTCCCGACGTGACTGAAGCTTTCTTT.

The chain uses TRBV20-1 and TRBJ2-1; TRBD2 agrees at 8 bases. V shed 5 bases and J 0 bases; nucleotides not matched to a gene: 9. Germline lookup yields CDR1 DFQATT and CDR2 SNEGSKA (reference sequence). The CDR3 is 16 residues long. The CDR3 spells CSALNTGTSSYNEQFF. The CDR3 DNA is TGCAGTGCTCTAAATACAGGGACTAGCTCCTACAATGAGCAGTTCTTC.

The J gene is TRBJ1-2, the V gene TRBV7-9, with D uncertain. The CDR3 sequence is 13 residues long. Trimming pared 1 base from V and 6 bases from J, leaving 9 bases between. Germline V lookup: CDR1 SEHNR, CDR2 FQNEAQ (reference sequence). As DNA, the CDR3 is TGTGCCAGCAGCTTAGATCTGTCGAATGGCTACACCTTC. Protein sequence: CASSLDLSNGYTF. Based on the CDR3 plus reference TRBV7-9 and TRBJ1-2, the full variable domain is DTGVSQNPRHKITKRGQNVTFRCDPISEHNRLYWYRQTLGQGPEFLTYFQNEAQLEKSRLLSDRFSAERPKGSFSTLEIQRTEQGDSAMYLCASSLDLSNGYTFGSGTRLTVV.

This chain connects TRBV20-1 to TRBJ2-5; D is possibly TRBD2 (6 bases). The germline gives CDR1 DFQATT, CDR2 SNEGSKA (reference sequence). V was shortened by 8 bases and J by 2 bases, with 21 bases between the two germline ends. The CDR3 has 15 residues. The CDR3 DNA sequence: TGCAGTTCATCCCTCACTAGCAGACCTCAAGAGACCCAGTACTTC. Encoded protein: CSSSLTSRPQETQYF.

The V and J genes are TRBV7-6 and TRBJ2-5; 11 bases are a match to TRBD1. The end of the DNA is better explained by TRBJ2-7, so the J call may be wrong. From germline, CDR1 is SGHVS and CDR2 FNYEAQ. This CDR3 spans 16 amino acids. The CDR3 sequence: CASSLGGQGALCEQYF. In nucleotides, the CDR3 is TGTGCCAGCAGCTTAGGAGGACAGGGGGCTTTATGCGAGCAGTACTTC.

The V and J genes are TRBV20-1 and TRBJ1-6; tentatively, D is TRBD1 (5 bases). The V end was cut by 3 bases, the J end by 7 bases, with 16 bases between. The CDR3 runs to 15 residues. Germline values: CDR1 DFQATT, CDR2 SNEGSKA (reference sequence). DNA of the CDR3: TGCAGTGCTAGCCCCGCGAGGGGTTGGAATTCACCCCTCCACTTT. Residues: CSASPARGWNSPLHF.

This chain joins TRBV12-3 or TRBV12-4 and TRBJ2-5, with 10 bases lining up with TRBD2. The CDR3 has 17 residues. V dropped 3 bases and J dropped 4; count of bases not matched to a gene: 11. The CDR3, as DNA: TGTGCCAGCAGTTTGGCTAGCGGGGGCCCAGCGAGAGAGACCCAGTACTTC. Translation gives CASSLASGGPARETQYF.

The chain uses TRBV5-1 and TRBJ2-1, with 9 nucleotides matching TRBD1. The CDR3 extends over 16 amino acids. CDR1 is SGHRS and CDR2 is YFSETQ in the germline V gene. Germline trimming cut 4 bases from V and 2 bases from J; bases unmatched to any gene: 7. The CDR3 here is CASSPSTGGTYNEQFF. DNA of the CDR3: TGCGCCAGCAGCCCCTCGACAGGGGGGACCTACAATGAGCAGTTCTTC.

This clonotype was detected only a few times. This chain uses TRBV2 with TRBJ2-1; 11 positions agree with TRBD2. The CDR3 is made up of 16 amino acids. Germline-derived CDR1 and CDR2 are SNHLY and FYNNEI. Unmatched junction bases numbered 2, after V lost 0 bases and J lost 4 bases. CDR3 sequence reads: CASSEAGLAAYNEQFF. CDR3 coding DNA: TGTGCCAGCAGTGAAGCGGGACTAGCGGCTTACAATGAGCAGTTCTTC. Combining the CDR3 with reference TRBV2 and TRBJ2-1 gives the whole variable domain EPEVTQTPSHQVTQMGQEVILRCVPISNHLYFYWYRQILGQKVEFLVSFYNNEISEKSEIFDDQFSVERPDGSNFTLKIRSTKLEDSAMYFCASSEAGLAAYNEQFFGPGTRLTVL.

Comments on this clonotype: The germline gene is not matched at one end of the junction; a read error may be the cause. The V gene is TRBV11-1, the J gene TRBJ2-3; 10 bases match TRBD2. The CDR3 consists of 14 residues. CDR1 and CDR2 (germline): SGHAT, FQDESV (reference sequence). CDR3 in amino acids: CASSLAGEADTQYF. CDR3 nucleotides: TGTGCCAGCAGCCTAGCGGGGGAAGCAGATACGCAGTATTTT.

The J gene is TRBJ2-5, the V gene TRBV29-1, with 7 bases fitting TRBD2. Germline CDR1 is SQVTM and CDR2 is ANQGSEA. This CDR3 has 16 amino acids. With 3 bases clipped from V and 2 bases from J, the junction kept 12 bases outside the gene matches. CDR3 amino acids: CSVEGARGSRQETQYF. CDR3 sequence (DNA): TGCAGCGTTGAGGGCGCGCGGGGGAGCCGACAAGAGACCCAGTACTTC.

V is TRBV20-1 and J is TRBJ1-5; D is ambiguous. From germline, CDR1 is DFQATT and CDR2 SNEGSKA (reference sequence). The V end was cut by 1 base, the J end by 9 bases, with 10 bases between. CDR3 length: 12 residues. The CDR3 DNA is TGCAGTGCTAGAGCCAGGCCGGGGCCCCAGCATTTT. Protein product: CSARARPGPQHF.

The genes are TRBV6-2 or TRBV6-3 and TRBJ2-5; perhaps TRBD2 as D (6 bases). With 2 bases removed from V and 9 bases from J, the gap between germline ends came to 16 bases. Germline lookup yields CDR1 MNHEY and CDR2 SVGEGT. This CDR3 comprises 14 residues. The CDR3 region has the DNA TGTGCCAGCAGTTACACAACATCGACTAGTTCCCAGTACTTC. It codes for CASSYTTSTSSQYF.

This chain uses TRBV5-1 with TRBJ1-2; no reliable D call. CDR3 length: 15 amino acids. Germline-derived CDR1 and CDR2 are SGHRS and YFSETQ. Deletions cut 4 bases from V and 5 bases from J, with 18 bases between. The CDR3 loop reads CASSPGNSGAYGYTF. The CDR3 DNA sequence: TGCGCCAGCAGCCCCGGCAACTCGGGAGCGTATGGCTACACCTTC.

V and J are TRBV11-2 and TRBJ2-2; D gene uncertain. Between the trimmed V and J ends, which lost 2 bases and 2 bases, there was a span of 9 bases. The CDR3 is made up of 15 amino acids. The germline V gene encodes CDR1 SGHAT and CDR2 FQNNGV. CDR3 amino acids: CASSLMVANTGELFF. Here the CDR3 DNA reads TGTGCCAGCAGCTTAATGGTGGCTAACACCGGGGAGCTGTTTTTT.

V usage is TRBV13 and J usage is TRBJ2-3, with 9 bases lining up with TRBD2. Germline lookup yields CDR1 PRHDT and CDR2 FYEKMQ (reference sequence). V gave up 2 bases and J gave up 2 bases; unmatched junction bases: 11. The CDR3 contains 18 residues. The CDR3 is CASSLNSGGPVSTDTQYF. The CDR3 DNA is TGTGCCAGCAGCTTAAATAGCGGGGGCCCCGTATCCACAGATACGCAGTATTTT.

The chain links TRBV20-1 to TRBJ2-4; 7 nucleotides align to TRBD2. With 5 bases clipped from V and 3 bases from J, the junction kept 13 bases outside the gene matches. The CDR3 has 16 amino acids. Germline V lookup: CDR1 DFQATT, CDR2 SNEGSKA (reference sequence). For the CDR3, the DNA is TGCAGTGCTGTTCCACGGGGGGAGAGGGTCAAAAACATTCAGTACTTC. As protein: CSAVPRGERVKNIQYF.